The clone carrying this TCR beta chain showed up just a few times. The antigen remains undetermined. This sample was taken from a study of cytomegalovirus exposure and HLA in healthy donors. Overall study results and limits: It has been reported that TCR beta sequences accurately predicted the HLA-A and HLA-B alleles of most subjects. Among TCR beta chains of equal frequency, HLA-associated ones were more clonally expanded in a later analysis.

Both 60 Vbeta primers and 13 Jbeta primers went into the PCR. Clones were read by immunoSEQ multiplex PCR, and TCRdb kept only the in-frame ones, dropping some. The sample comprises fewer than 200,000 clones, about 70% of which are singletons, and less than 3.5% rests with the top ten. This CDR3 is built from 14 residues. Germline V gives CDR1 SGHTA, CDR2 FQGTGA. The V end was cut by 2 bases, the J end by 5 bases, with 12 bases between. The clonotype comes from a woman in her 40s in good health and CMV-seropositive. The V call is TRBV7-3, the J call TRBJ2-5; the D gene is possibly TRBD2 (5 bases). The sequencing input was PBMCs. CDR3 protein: CASSLVAGVETQYF. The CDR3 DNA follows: TGTGCCAGCAGCTTAGTGGCCGGGGTGGAGACCCAGTACTTC.